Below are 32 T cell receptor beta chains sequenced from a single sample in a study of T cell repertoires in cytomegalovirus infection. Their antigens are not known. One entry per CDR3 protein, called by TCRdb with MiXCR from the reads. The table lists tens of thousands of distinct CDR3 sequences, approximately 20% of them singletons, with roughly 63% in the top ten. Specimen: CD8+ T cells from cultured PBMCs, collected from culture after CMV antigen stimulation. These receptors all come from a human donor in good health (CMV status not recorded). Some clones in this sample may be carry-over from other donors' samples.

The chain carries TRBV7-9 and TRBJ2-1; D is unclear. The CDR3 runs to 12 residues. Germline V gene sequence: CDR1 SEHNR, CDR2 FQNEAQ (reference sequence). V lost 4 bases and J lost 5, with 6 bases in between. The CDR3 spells CASSSVHNEQFF. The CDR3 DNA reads TGTGCCAGCAGCTCTGTCCACAATGAGCAGTTCTTC. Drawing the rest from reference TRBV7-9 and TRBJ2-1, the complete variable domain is DTGVSQNPRHKITKRGQNVTFRCDPISEHNRLYWYRQTLGQGPEFLTYFQNEAQLEKSRLLSDRFSAERPKGSFSTLEIQRTEQGDSAMYLCASSSVHNEQFFGPGTRLTVL.

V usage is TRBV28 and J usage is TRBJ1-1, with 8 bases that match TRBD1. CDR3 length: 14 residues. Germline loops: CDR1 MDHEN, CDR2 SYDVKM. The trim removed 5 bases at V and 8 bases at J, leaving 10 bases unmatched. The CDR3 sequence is CASSITGTGPEAFF. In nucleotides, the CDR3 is TGTGCCAGCAGTATAACCGGGACAGGTCCCGAAGCTTTCTTT. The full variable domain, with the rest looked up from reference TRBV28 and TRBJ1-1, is DVKVTQSSRYLVKRTGEKVFLECVQDMDHENMFWYRQDPGLGLRLIYFSYDVKMKEKGDIPEGYSVSREKKERFSLILESASTNQTSMYLCASSITGTGPEAFFGQGTRLTVV.

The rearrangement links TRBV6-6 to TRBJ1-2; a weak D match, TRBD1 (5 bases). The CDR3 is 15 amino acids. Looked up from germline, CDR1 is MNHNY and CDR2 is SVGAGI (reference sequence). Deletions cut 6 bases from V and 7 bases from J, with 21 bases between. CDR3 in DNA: TGTGCCAGCAGAGTTATCAGGGATCGCGGGGGTGGCTACACCTTC. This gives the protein CASRVIRDRGGGYTF.

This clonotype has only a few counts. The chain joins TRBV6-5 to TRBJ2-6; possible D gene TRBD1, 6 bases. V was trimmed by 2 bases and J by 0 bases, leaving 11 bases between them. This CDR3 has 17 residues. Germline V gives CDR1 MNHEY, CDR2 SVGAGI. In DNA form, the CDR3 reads TGTGCCAGCAGTTACGGGCAGGGGCCCTCTGGGGCCAACGTCCTGACTTTC. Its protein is CASSYGQGPSGANVLTF.

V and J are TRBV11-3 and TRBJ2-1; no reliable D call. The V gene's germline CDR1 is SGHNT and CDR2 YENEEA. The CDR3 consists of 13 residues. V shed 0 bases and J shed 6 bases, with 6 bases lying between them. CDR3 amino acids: CASSLEPLNEQFF. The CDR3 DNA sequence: TGTGCCAGCAGCTTAGAGCCGCTCAATGAGCAGTTCTTC.

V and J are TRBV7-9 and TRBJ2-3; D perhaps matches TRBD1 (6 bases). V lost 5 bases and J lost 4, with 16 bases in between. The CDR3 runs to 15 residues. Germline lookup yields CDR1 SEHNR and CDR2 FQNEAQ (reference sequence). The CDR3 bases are TGTGCCAGCAGCCAGGACAGTTCCTCGGCAGATACGCAGTATTTT. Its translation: CASSQDSSSADTQYF.

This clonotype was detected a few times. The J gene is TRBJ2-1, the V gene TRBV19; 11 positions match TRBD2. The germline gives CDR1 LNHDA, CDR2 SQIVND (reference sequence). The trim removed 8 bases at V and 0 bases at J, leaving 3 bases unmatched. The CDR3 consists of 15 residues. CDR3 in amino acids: CASSTSGGSYNEQFF. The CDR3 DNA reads TGTGCCAGTTCAACTAGCGGGGGCTCCTACAATGAGCAGTTCTTC.

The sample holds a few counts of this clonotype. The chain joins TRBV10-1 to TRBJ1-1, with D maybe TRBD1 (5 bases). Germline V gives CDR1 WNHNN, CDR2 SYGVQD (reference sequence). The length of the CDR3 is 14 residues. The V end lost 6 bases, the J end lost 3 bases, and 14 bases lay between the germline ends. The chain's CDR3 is CASRRDLGDTEAFF. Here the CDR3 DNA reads TGCGCCAGCAGGAGGGACCTTGGGGACACTGAAGCTTTCTTT.

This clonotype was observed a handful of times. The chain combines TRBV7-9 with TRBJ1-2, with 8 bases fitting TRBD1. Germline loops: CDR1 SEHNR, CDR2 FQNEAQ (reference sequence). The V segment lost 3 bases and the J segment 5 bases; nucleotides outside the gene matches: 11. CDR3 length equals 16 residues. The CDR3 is CASSFTDRGFLYGYTF. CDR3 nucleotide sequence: TGTGCCAGCAGCTTTACAGACAGGGGCTTCTTGTATGGCTACACCTTC.

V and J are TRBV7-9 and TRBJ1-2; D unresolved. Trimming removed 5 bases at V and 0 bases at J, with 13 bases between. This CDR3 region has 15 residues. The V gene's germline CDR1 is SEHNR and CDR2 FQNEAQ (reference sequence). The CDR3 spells CASSPEERTNYGYTF. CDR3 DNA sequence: TGTGCCAGCAGCCCAGAGGAACGCACTAACTATGGCTACACCTTC.

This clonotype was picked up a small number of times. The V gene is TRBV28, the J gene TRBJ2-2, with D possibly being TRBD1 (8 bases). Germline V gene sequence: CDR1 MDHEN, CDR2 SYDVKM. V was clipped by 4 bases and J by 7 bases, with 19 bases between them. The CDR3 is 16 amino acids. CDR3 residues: CASSSPRTGRVGELFF. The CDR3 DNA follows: TGTGCCAGCAGTTCTCCTAGGACAGGGAGGGTCGGGGAGCTGTTTTTT.

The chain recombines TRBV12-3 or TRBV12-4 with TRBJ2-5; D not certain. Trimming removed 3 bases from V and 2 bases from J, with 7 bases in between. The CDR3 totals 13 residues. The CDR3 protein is CASSFDGQETQYF. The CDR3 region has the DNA TGTGCCAGCAGTTTTGACGGACAAGAGACCCAGTACTTC.

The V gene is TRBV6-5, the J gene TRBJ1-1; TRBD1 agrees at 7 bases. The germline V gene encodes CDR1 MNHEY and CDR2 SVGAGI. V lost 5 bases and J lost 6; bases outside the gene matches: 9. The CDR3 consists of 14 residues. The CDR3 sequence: CASSRDRALAEAFF. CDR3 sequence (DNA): TGTGCCAGCAGTCGCGACAGGGCACTCGCTGAAGCTTTCTTT.

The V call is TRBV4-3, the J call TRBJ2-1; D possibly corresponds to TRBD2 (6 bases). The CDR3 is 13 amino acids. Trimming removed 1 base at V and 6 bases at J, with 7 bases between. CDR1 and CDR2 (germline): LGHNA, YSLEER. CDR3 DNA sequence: TGCGCCAGCAGCCAAGGGAGGGCCAATGAGCAGTTCTTC. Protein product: CASSQGRANEQFF.

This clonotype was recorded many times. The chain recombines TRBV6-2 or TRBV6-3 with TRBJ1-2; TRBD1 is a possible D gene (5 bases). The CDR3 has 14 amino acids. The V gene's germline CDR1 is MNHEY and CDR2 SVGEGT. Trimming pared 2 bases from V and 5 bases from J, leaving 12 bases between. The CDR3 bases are TGTGCCAGCAGTTACCAGGGACTGCAATATGGCTACACCTTC. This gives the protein CASSYQGLQYGYTF.

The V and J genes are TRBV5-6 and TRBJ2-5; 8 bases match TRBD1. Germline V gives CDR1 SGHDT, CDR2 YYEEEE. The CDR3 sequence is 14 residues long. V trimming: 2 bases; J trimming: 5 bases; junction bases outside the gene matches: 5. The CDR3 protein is CASSFGTGGETQYF. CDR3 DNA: TGTGCCAGCAGCTTCGGGACAGGCGGCGAGACCCAGTACTTC.

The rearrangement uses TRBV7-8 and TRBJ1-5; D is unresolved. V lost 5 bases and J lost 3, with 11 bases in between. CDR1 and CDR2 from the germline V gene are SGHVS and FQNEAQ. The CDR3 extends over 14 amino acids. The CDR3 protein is CASSTDGVNQPQHF. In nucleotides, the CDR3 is TGTGCCAGCAGCACGGACGGAGTCAATCAGCCCCAGCATTTT.

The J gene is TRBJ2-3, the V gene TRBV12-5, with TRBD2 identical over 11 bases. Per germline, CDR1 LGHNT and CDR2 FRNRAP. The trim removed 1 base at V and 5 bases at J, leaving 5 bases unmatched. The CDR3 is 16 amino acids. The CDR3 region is CASGLETSGMRDTQYF. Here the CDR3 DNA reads TGTGCTAGTGGTTTGGAGACTAGCGGGATGAGAGATACGCAGTATTTT.

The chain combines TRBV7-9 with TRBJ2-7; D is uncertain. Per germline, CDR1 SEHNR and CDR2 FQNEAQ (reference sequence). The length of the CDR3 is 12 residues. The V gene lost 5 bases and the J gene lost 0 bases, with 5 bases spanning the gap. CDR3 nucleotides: TGTGCCAGCAGCACTTTCTCCTACGAGCAGTACTTC. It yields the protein CASSTFSYEQYF.

For the CDR3, the DNA is TGTGCCAGCAGCTTAAAGCGGGGGCTACAAGAGACCCAGTACTTC. It is translated as CASSLKRGLQETQYF. V is TRBV7-2 and J is TRBJ2-5, with 8 positions matching TRBD2. The germline gives CDR1 SGHTA, CDR2 FQGNSA. Trimming cost V 2 bases and J 2 bases; bases outside gene matches: 4. The CDR3 has 15 residues.

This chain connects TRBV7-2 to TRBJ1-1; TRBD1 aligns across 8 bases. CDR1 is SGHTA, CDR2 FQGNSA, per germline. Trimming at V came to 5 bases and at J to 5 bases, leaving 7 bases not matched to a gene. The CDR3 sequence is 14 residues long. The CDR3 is CASSLLTGVTEAFF. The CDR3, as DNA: TGTGCCAGCAGCCTCTTGACAGGGGTGACTGAAGCTTTCTTT.

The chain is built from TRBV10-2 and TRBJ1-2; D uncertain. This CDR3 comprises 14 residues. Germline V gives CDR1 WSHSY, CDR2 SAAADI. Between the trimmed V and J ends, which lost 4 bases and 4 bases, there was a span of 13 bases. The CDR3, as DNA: TGCGCCAGCAGTGCCGTCGGGGAGTCCTATGGCTACACCTTC. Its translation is CASSAVGESYGYTF.

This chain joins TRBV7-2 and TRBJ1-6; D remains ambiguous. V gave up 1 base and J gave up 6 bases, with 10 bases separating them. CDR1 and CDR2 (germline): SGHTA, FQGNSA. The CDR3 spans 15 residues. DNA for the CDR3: TGTGCCAGCAGCTTAGGCGTGACACCTAATTCACCCCTCCACTTT. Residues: CASSLGVTPNSPLHF.

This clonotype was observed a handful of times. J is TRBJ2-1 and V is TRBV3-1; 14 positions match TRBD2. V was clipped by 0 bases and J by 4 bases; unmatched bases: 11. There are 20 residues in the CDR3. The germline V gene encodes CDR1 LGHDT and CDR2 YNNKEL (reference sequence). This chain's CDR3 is CASSQESGTSGGLPYNEQFF. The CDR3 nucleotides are TGTGCCAGCAGCCAAGAAAGCGGGACTAGCGGGGGCCTACCTTACAATGAGCAGTTCTTC.

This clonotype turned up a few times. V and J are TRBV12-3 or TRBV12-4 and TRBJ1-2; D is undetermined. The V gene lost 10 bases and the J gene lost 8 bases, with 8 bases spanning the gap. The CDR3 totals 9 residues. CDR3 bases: TGTGCCACCTTTCCGGGCTACACCTTC. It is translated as CATFPGYTF.

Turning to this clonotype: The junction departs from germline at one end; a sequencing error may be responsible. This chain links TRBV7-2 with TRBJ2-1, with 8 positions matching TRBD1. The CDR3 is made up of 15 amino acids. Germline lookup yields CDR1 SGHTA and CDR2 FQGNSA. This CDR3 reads CASSPASGGYNEQSF. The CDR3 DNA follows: TGTGCCAGCAGCCCAGCATCAGGGGGCTACAATGAGCAGTCCTTC.

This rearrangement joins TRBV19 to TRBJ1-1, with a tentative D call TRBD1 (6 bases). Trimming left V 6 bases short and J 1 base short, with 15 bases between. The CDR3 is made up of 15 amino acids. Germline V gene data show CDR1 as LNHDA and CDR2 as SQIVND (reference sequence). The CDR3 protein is CASSVQGWGNTEAFF. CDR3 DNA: TGTGCCAGTAGCGTACAGGGATGGGGGAACACTGAAGCTTTCTTT.

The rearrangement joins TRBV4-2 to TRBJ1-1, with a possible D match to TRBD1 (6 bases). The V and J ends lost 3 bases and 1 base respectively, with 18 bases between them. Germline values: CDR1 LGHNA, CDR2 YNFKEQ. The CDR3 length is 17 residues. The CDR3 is CASSHHQTLTGNTEAFF. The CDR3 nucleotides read TGTGCCAGCAGCCATCACCAGACCCTGACAGGGAACACTGAAGCTTTCTTT.

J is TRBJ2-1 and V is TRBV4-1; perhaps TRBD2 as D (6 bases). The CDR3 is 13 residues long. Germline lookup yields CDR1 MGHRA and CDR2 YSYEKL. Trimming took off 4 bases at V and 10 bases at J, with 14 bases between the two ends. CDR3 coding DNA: TGCGCCAGCAGCCGAGTTCTAGCGACGGAGCAGTTCTTC. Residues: CASSRVLATEQFF.

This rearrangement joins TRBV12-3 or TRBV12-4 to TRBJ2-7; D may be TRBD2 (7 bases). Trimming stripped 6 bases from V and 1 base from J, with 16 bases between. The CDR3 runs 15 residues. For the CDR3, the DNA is TGTGCCAGCAGGCGAGGGGGGGGAGAATCCTACGAGCAGTACTTC. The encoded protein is CASRRGGGESYEQYF.

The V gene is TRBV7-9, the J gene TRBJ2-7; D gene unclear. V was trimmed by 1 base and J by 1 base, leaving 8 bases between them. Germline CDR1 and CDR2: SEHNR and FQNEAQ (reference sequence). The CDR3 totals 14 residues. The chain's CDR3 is CASSLDFGSYEQYF. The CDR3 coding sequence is TGTGCCAGCAGCTTAGATTTTGGATCCTACGAGCAGTACTTC.

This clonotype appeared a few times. CDR3 amino acids: CASKADPNQPQHF. For the CDR3, the DNA is TGTGCCAGCAAGGCAGATCCCAATCAGCCCCAGCATTTT. The chain has TRBV6-1 and TRBJ1-5; D uncertain. There are 13 residues in the CDR3. Germline CDR1 MNHNS, CDR2 SASEGT. Trimming took off 7 bases at V and 3 bases at J, with 10 bases between the two ends.